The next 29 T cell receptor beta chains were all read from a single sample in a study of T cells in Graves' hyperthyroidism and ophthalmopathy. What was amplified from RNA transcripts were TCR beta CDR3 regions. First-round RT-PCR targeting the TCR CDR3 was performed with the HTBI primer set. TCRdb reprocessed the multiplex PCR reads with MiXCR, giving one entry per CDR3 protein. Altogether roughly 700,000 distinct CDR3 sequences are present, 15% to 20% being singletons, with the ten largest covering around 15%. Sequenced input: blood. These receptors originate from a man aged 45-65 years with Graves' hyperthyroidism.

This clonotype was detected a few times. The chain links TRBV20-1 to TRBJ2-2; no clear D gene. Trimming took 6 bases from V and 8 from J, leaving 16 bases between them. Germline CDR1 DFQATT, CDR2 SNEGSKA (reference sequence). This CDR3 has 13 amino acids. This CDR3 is CSAPNGITGELFF. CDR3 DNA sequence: TGCAGTGCCCCAAATGGGATCACAGGGGAGCTGTTTTTT.

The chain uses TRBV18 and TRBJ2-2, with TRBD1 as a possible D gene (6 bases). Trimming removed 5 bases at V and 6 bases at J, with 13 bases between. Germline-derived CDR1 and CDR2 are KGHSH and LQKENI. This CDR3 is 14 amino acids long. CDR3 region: CASSSTGTSGELFF. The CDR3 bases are TGTGCCAGCTCATCCACCGGGACATCCGGGGAGCTGTTTTTT.

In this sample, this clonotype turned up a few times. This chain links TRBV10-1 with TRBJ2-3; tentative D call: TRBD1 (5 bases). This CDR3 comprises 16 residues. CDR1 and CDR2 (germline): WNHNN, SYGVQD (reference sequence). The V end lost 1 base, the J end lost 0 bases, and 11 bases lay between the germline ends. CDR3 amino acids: CASSEYTGASTDTQYF. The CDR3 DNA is TGCGCCAGCAGTGAGTATACAGGTGCTAGCACAGATACGCAGTATTTT.

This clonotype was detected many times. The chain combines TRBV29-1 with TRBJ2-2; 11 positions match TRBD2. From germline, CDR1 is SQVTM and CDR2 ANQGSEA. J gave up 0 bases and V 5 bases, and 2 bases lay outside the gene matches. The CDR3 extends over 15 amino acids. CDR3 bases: TGCAGCGTTTCTAGCGGGAGGTCGAACACCGGGGAGCTGTTTTTT. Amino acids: CSVSSGRSNTGELFF.

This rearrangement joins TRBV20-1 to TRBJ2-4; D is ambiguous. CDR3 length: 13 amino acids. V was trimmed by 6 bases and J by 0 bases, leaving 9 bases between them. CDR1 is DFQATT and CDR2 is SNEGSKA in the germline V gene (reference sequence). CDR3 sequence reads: CSAEPLAKNIQYF. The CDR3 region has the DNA TGCAGTGCCGAACCGCTAGCCAAAAACATTCAGTACTTC.

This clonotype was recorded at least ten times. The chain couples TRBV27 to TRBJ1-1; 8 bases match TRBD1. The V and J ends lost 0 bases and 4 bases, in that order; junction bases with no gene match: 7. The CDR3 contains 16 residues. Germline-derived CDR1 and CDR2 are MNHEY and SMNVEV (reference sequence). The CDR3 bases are TGTGCCAGCAGTTTATCGCCCACAGGGGGAGGCACTGAAGCTTTCTTT. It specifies CASSLSPTGGGTEAFF.

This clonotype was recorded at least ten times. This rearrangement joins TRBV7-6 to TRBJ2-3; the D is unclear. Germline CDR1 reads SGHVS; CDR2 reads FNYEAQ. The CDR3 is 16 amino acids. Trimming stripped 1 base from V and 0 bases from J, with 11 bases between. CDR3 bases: TGTGCCAGCAGCTTAGATCATTGCCCTAGCACAGATACGCAGTATTTT. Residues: CASSLDHCPSTDTQYF.

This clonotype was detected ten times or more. The CDR3 region is CASSLDWGVEQYF. Here the CDR3 DNA reads TGTGCCAGCAGCTTAGATTGGGGCGTCGAGCAGTACTTC. This chain uses TRBV7-6 with TRBJ2-7, with D possibly matching TRBD1 (5 bases). V lost 1 base, J lost 6 bases, and 10 bases lay in between. The CDR3 runs to 13 residues. Germline-derived CDR1 and CDR2 are SGHVS and FNYEAQ.

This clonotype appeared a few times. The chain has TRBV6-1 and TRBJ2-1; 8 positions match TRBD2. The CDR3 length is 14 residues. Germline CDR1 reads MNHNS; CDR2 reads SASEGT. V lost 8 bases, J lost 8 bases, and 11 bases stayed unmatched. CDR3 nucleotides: TGTGCCAGCCGACTAGCGACCCACAAAGATGAGCAGTTCTTC. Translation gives CASRLATHKDEQFF.

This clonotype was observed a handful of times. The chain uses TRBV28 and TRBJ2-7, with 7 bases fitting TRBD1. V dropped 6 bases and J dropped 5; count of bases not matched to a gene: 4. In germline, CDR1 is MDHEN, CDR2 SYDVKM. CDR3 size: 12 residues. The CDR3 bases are TGTGCCAGCAGACCGACAGGGAACGAGCAGTACTTC. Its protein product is CASRPTGNEQYF.

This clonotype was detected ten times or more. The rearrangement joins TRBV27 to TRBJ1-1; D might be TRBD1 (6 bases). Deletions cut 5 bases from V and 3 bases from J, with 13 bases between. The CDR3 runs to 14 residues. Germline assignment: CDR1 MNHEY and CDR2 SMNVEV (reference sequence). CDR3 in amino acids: CASSPTQGYTEAFF. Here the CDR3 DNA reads TGTGCCAGCAGTCCCACACAGGGATACACTGAAGCTTTCTTT.

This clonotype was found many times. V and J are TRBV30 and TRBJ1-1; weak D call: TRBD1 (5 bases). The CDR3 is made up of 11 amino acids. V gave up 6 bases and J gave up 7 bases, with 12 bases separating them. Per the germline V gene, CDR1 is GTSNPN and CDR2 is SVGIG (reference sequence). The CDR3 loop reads CACDWDFEAFF. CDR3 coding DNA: TGTGCCTGTGACTGGGACTTTGAAGCTTTCTTT.

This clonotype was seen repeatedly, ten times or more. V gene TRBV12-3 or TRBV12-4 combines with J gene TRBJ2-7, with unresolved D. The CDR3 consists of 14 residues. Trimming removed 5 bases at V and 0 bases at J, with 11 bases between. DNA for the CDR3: TGTGCCAGCAGTACCATGCGTGACTCCTACGAGCAGTACTTC. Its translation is CASSTMRDSYEQYF.

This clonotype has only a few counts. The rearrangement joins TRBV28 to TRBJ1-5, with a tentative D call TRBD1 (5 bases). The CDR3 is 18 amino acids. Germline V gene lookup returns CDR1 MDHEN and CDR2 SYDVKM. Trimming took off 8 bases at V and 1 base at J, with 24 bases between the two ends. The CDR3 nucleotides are TGTGCCAGCGGCAATGAAGGGACCCCCCGTGGGAGCAATCAGCCCCAGCATTTT. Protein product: CASGNEGTPRGSNQPQHF.

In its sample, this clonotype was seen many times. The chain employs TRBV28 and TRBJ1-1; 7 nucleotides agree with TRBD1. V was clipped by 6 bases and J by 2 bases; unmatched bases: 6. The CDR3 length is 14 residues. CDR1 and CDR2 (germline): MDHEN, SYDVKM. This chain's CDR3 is CASSLTGINTEAFF. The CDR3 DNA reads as TGTGCCAGCAGCCTGACAGGGATAAACACTGAAGCTTTCTTT.

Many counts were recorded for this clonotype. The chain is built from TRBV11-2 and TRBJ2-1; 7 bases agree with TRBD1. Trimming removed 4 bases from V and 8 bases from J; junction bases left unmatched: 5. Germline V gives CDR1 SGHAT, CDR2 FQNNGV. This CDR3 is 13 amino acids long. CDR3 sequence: CASSSDRADEQFF. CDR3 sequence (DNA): TGTGCCAGCAGCTCAGACAGGGCGGATGAGCAGTTCTTC.

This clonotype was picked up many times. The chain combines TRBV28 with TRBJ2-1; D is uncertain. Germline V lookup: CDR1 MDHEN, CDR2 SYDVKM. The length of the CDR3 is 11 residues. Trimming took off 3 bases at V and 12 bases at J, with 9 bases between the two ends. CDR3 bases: TGTGCCAGCAGTTTTGACGGACCGCAGTTCTTC. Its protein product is CASSFDGPQFF.

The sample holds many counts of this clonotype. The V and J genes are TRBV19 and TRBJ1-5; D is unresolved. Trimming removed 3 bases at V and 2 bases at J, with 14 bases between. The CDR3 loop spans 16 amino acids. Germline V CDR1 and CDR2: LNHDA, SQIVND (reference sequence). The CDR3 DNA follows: TGTGCCAGTAGTATCGGAAGGGCCCAAGGCAATCAGCCCCAGCATTTT. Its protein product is CASSIGRAQGNQPQHF. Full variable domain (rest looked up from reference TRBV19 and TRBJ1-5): DGGITQSPKYLFRKEGQNVTLSCEQNLNHDAMYWYRQDPGQGLRLIYYSQIVNDFQKGDIAEGYSVSREKKESFPLTVTSAQKNPTAFYLCASSIGRAQGNQPQHFGDGTRLSIL.

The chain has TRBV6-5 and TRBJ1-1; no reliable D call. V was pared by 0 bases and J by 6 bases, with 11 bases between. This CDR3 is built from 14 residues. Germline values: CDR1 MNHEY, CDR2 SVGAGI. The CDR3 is CASSYSERRAEAFF. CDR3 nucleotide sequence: TGTGCCAGCAGTTACTCTGAAAGGAGAGCTGAAGCTTTCTTT.

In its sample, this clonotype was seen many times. CDR3 in amino acids: CASSLGDSGSTDTQYF. In DNA, the CDR3 is TGTGCCAGCAGTTTAGGGGACAGCGGGAGCACAGATACGCAGTATTTT. The chain couples TRBV12-3 or TRBV12-4 to TRBJ2-3; a possible D gene is TRBD1 (7 bases). The CDR3 has 16 residues. V lost 1 base to trimming and J lost 0 bases, with 11 bases between them.

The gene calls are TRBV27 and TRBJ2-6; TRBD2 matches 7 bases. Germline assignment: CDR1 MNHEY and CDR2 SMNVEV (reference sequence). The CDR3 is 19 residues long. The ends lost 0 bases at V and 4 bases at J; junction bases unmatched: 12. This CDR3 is CASSLSPREGFVGANVLTF. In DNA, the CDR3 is TGTGCCAGCAGTTTATCCCCCAGGGAGGGTTTTGTAGGGGCCAACGTCCTGACTTTC.

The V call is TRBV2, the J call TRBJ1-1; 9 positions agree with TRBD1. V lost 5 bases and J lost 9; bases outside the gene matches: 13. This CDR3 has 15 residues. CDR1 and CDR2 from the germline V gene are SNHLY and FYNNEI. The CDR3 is CASSKETGGAVQAFF. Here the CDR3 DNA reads TGTGCCAGCAGTAAGGAAACAGGGGGCGCCGTGCAAGCTTTCTTT.

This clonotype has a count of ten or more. Here the CDR3 reads CASSFRKPNEKLFF. Written as DNA, the CDR3 is TGTGCCAGCAGCTTTCGAAAACCCAATGAAAAACTGTTTTTT. The chain couples TRBV11-2 to TRBJ1-4; D is uncertain. Germline CDR1 SGHAT, CDR2 FQNNGV. The CDR3 runs 14 residues. V was shortened by 3 bases and J by 5 bases, with 10 bases between the two germline ends.

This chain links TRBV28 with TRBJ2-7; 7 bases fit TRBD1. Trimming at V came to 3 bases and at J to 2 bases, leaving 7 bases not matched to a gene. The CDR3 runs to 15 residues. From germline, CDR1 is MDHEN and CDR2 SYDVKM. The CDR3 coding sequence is TGTGCCAGCAGTTTCGAGAGACAGGGACCCTACGAGCAGTACTTC. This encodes CASSFERQGPYEQYF.

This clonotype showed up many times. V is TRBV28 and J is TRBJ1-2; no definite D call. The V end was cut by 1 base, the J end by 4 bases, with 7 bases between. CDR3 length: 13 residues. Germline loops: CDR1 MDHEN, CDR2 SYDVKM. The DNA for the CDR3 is TGTGCCAGCAGTTTATCCTCGGTCTATGGCTACACCTTC. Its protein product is CASSLSSVYGYTF.

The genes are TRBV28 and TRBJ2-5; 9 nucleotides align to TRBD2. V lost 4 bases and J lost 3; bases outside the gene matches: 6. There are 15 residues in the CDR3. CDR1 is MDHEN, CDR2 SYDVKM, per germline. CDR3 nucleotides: TGTGCCAGCAGTTCCCGTATAGCGGGAGAAGAGACCCAGTACTTC. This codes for CASSSRIAGEETQYF.

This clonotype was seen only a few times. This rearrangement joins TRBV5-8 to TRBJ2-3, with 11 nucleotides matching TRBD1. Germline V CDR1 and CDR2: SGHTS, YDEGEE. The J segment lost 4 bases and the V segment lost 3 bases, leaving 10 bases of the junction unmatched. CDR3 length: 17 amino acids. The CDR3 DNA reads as TGTGCCAGCAGCTCAGAAAGAGCGGGACAGGGGGCAGATACGCAGTATTTT. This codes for CASSSERAGQGADTQYF.

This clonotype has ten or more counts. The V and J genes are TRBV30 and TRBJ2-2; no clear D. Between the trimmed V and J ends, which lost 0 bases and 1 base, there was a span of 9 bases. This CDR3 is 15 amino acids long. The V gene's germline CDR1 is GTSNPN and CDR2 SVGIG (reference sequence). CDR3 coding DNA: TGTGCCTGGAGTGTATACAGTTTGAACACCGGGGAGCTGTTTTTT. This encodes CAWSVYSLNTGELFF.

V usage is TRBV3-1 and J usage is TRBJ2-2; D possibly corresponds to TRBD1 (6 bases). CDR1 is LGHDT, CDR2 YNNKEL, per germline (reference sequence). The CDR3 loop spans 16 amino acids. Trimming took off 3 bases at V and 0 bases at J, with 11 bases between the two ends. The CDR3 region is CASSHTGLANTGELFF. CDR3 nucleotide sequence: TGTGCCAGCAGCCACACAGGGCTCGCGAACACCGGGGAGCTGTTTTTT.